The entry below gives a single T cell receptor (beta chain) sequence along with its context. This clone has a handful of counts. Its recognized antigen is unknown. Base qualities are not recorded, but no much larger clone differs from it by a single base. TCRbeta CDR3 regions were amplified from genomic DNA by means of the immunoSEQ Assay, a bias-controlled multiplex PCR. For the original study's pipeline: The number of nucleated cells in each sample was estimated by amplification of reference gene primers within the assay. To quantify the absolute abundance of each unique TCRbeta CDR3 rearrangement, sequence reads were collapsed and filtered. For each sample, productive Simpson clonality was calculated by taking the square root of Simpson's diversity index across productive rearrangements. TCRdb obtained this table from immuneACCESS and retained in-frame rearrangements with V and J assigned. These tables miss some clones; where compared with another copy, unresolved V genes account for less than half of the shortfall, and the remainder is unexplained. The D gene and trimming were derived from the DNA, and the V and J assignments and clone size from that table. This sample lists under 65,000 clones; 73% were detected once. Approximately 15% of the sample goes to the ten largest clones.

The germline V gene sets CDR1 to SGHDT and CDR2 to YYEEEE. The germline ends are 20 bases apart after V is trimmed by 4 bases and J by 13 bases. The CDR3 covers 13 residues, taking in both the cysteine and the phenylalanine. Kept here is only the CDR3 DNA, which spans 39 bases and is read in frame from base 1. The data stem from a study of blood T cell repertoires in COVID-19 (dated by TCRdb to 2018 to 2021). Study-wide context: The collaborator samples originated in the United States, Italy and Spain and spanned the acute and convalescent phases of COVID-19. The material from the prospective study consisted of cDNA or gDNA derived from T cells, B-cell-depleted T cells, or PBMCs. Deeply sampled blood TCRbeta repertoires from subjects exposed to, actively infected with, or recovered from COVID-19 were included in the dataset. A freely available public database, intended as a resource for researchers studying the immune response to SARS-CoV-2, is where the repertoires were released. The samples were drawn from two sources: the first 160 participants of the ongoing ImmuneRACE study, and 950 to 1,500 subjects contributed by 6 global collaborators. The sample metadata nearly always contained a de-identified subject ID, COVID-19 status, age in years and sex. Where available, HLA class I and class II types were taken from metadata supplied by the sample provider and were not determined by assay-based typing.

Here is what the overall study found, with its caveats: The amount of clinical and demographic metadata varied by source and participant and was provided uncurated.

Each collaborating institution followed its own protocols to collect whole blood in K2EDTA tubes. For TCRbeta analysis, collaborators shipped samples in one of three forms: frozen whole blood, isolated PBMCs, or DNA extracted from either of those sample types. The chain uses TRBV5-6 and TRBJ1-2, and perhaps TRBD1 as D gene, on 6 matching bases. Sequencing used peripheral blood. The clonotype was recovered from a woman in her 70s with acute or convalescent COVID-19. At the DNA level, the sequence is TGTGCCAGCAGCCCCCCAGGACAGTCGACTCTCACCTTC. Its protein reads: CASSPPGQSTLTF.